This TCR beta chain was documented in a study of T cells after yellow fever vaccination. Study outcomes and limitations: Peak timing came faster in the weaker secondary response, day 5 versus 15.

One entry per CDR3 protein results from TCRdb running MiXCR on the 5' RACE reads. The sample has approximately 58,000 distinct CDR3 sequences; 4.5% to 6% are singletons. Germline V gene sequence: CDR1 KGHSH, CDR2 LQKENI. The CDR3 is 21 residues long. V lost 3 bases and J lost 0; bases outside the gene matches: 18. The sample holds a few counts of this clonotype. The source material was PBMCs, either bulk or a sorted T-cell subset (CD4+, CD8+, memory, or dextramer-sorted; not recorded which), sampled on the day of the yellow fever booster vaccination. The chain has TRBV18 and TRBJ2-5; 11 nucleotides agree with TRBD2. The clonotype was recovered from a man aged 18-30 years who received the YFV17D yellow fever vaccine. The CDR3 loop reads CASSPFSPGLAETAYQETQYF. As DNA, the CDR3 is TGTGCCAGCTCACCGTTTTCCCCGGGACTAGCGGAAACCGCGTACCAAGAGACCCAGTACTTC.